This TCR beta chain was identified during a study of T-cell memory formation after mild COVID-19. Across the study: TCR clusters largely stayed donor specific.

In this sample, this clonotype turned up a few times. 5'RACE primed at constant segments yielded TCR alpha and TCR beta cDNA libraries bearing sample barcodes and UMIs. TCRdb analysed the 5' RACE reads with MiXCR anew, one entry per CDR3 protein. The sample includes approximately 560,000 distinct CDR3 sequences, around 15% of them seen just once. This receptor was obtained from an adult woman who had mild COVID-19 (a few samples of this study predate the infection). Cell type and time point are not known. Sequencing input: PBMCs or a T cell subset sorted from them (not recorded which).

CDR3 sequence (DNA): TGTGCCAGCAGCTTTCCCCCCAATCAGCCCCAGCATTTT. Translating gives CASSFPPNQPQHF. V and J are TRBV7-2 and TRBJ1-5; D ambiguous. This CDR3 comprises 13 residues. V lost 3 bases and J 3 bases, leaving 6 bases between the germline ends. CDR1 is SGHTA, CDR2 FQGNSA, per germline.